The next 4 T cell receptor beta chains were all read from a single sample in a study of control samples from healthy donors and cancer patients. The repertoire was sequenced with immunoSEQ multiplex PCR; TCRdb's copy has only in-frame clones and lacks some. This sample has under 150,000 clones; around 90% occur once, and the top ten carry more than 4%. The sequenced sample was blood. Every receptor here comes from a man younger than 45 in good health.

This clone has a single count. V and J are TRBV2 and TRBJ2-7, with D possibly being TRBD1 (5 bases). This CDR3 region has 13 residues. Germline V gene lookup returns CDR1 SNHLY and CDR2 FYNNEI. V lost 4 bases, J lost 3 bases, and 10 bases lay in between. The CDR3: CASSGQNLYEQYF. The CDR3 DNA follows: TGTGCCAGCAGTGGACAGAACCTCTACGAGCAGTACTTC.

This sequence joins TRBV5-5 and TRBJ2-3; unclear D gene. Germline values: CDR1 SGHKS, CDR2 YYEKEE (reference sequence). CDR3 length equals 14 residues. Trimming left V 0 bases short and J 4 bases short, with 9 bases between. CDR3: CASSLVRLPDTQYF. The DNA for the CDR3 is TGTGCCAGCAGCTTGGTTCGGCTACCAGATACGCAGTATTTT.

The V call is TRBV19, the J call TRBJ1-5; possibly TRBD1 for D (5 bases). This CDR3 is 12 amino acids long. Trimming removed 4 bases at V and 6 bases at J, with 7 bases between. Germline V gene lookup returns CDR1 LNHDA and CDR2 SQIVND (reference sequence). As DNA, the CDR3 is TGTGCCAGTAGTAGGGGGAGTCAGCCCCAGCATTTT. Translation: CASSRGSQPQHF.

V and J are TRBV19 and TRBJ1-2, with 10 bases lining up with TRBD1. The CDR3 has 14 residues. J gave up 3 bases and V 7 bases, and 5 bases lay outside the gene matches. Germline CDR1 and CDR2: LNHDA and SQIVND (reference sequence). CDR3: CASKEDRGYYGYTF. The CDR3 DNA sequence: TGTGCCAGTAAAGAGGACAGGGGGTACTATGGCTACACCTTC. Full variable domain (remainder filled in from reference TRBV19 and TRBJ1-2): DGGITQSPKYLFRKEGQNVTLSCEQNLNHDAMYWYRQDPGQGLRLIYYSQIVNDFQKGDIAEGYSVSREKKESFPLTVTSAQKNPTAFYLCASKEDRGYYGYTFGSGTRLTVV.